Reported below is one T cell receptor (beta chain). The target antigen is unknown. TCRdb's table, derived via immunoSEQ multiplex PCR, lists solely in-frame clones and lacks some. The table lists about 100,000 clones, roughly nine tenths of them singletons, with roughly 17% in the top ten. These data belong to a study of T cell responses to AZD1222 COVID-19 vaccine. Overall study results and limits: Sampled repertoires all dated from after the peak T cell response. Clonal diversity was possibly underestimated, and white British individuals and females predominated among donors. Increases in Spike-specific TCR breadth and depth were seen after two AZD1222 doses.

CDR1 and CDR2 (germline): LNHDA, SQIVND (reference sequence). V lost 7 bases and J 0 bases, leaving 16 bases between the germline ends. This CDR3 has 15 amino acids. This specimen was peripheral blood, taken on day 0 of AZD1222 vaccination. The sequence was obtained from an adult in good health. J is TRBJ2-7 and V is TRBV19, with D tentatively TRBD2 (5 bases). As DNA, the CDR3 is TGTGCCAGTATGGGTGGCGGAGACTACTCCTACGAGCAGTACTTC. It encodes CASMGGGDYSYEQYF.